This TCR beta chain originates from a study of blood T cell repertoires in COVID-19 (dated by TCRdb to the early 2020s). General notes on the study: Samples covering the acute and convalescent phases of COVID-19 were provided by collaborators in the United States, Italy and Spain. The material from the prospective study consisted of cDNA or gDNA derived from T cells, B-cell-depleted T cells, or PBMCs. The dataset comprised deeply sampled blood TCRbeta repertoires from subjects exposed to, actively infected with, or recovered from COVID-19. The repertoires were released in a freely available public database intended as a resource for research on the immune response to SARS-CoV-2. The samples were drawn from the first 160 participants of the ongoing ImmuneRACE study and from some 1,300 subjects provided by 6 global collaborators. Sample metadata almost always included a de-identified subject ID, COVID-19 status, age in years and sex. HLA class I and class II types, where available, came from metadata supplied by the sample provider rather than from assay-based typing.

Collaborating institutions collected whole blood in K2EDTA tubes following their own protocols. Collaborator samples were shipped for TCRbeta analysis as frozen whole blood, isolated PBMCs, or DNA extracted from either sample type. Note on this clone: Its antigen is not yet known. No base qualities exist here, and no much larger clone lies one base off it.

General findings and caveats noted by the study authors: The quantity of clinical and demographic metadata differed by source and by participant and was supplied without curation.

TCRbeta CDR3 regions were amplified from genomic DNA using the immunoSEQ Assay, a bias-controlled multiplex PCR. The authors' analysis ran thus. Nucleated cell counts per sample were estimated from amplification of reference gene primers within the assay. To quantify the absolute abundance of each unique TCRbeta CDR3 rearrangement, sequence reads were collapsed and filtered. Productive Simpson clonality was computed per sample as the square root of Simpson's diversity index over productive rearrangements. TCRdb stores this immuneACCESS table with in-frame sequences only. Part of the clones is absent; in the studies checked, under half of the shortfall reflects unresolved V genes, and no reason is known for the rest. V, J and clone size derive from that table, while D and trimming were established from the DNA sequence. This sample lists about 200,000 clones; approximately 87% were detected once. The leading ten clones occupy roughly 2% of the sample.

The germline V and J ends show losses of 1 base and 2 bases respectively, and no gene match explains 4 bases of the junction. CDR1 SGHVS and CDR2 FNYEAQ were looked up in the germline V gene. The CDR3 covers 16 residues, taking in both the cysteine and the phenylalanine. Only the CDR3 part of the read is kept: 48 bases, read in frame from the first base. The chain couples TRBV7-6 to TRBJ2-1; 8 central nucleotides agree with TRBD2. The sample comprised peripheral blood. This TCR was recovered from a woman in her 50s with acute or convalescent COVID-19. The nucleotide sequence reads TGTGCCAGCAGCTTAGTTAGCGGGGACACCTACAATGAGCAGTTCTTC. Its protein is CASSLVSGDTYNEQFF.